These 21 T cell receptor beta chains originate from one sample sequenced in a study of T cell responses to AZD1222 COVID-19 vaccine. Some clones are missing from TCRdb's copy, which holds only in-frame ones; the method was immunoSEQ multiplex PCR. Here the sample spans over 130,000 clones, 70% to 90% being singletons. The input for sequencing was peripheral blood, taken on day 0 of AZD1222 vaccination. These receptors all come from an adult in good health.

This rearrangement joins TRBV6-6 to TRBJ1-6; D gene ambiguous. The CDR3 has 12 amino acids. Germline V gives CDR1 MNHNY, CDR2 SVGAGI (reference sequence). V was cut by 4 bases and J by 10 bases, with 8 bases left in between. The CDR3 reads CASSLPESPLHF. In nucleotides, the CDR3 is TGTGCCAGCAGTTTACCTGAATCACCCCTCCACTTT.

This chain connects TRBV19 to TRBJ1-6, with D unclear. V was cut by 6 bases and J by 0 bases, with 15 bases left in between. This CDR3 spans 17 amino acids. CDR1 is LNHDA and CDR2 is SQIVND in the germline V gene (reference sequence). The CDR3 nucleotides are TGTGCCAGTAGCCGTTTGGTGGGTCTCTCCTATAATTCACCCCTCCACTTT. Residues: CASSRLVGLSYNSPLHF. The full variable domain, rest sourced from reference TRBV19 and TRBJ1-6, is DGGITQSPKYLFRKEGQNVTLSCEQNLNHDAMYWYRQDPGQGLRLIYYSQIVNDFQKGDIAEGYSVSREKKESFPLTVTSAQKNPTAFYLCASSRLVGLSYNSPLHFGNGTRLTVT.

This clone was seen only once. The V and J genes are TRBV4-2 and TRBJ1-1; possible D gene TRBD1, 5 bases. V lost 0 bases and J 2 bases, leaving 10 bases between the germline ends. In germline, CDR1 is LGHNA, CDR2 YNFKEQ. The CDR3 totals 15 residues. The CDR3 protein is CASSQERGPNTEAFF. The CDR3 DNA sequence: TGTGCCAGCAGCCAAGAGAGGGGACCCAACACTGAAGCTTTCTTT.

This sequence joins TRBV19 and TRBJ1-5; D remains unclear. The germline V gene has CDR1 LNHDA and CDR2 SQIVND (reference sequence). Trimming removed 3 bases at V and 0 bases at J, with 12 bases between. The CDR3 is 16 amino acids. The CDR3: CASSIWEGYSNQPQHF. CDR3 in DNA: TGTGCCAGTAGTATTTGGGAGGGATATAGCAATCAGCCCCAGCATTTT. Supplemented by reference TRBV19 and TRBJ1-5, the full variable domain reads DGGITQSPKYLFRKEGQNVTLSCEQNLNHDAMYWYRQDPGQGLRLIYYSQIVNDFQKGDIAEGYSVSREKKESFPLTVTSAQKNPTAFYLCASSIWEGYSNQPQHFGDGTRLSIL.

This clone was recorded only once. This sequence joins TRBV7-8 and TRBJ2-2, with 7 bases that match TRBD2. After removal of 6 bases from V and 1 base from J, the junction contained 8 bases not matched to a gene. CDR3 size: 16 residues. Per germline, CDR1 SGHVS and CDR2 FQNEAQ. The CDR3 nucleotides are TGTGCCAGCAGACCGACGGGACTACAGAACACCGGGGAGCTGTTTTTT. The encoded protein is CASRPTGLQNTGELFF.

The chain is built from TRBV7-9 and TRBJ1-4; TRBD1 might be the D (6 bases). Germline CDR1 SEHNR, CDR2 FQNEAQ (reference sequence). V lost 3 bases and J lost 5, with 10 bases in between. This CDR3 spans 14 amino acids. The CDR3 DNA sequence: TGTGCCAGCAGCTTGAGTCAGGGGAATGAAAAACTGTTTTTT. Protein product: CASSLSQGNEKLFF.

The chain is built from TRBV3-1 (or the pseudogene TRBV3-2) and TRBJ1-4, with D possibly matching TRBD1 (6 bases). This CDR3 is 16 amino acids long. From germline, CDR1 is LGHDT and CDR2 YNNKEL (reference sequence). Trimming took 4 bases from V and 7 from J, leaving 19 bases between them. DNA for the CDR3: TGTGCCAGCAGCCTAGGGGACATGATTCGTGGTGAAAAACTGTTTTTT. This gives the protein CASSLGDMIRGEKLFF.

The chain is built from TRBV10-1 and TRBJ1-1; 7 positions match TRBD1. The germline CDR1 and CDR2 sequences are WNHNN and SYGVQD (reference sequence). Germline trimming cut 6 bases from V and 1 base from J; bases unmatched to any gene: 11. CDR3 length: 16 residues. CDR3 in amino acids: CASSPNADRQNTEAFF. The CDR3 nucleotides read TGCGCCAGCAGCCCTAATGCGGACAGGCAGAACACTGAAGCTTTCTTT.

V usage is TRBV30 and J usage is TRBJ2-5, with D unclear. This CDR3 spans 16 amino acids. The germline gives CDR1 GTSNPN, CDR2 SVGIG (reference sequence). V dropped 2 bases and J dropped 2 bases, with 18 bases sitting between them. The CDR3 here is CAWSHRLNTWQETQYF. CDR3 in DNA: TGTGCCTGGAGTCATCGACTGAACACCTGGCAAGAGACCCAGTACTTC.

The chain links TRBV6-5 to TRBJ1-2; D unresolved. The CDR3 loop spans 12 amino acids. Looked up from germline, CDR1 is MNHEY and CDR2 is SVGAGI. V was cut by 0 bases and J by 4 bases, with 3 bases left in between. As DNA, the CDR3 is TGTGCCAGCAGTTACTCGGCCTATGGCTACACCTTC. Translating gives CASSYSAYGYTF.

The chain links TRBV10-3 to TRBJ1-2, with TRBD1 identical over 10 bases. CDR1 ENHRY and CDR2 SYGVKD come from the germline V gene. The trim removed 2 bases at V and 7 bases at J, leaving 7 bases unmatched. The CDR3 extends over 15 amino acids. The CDR3 DNA is TGTGCCATCAGTGAGGCCGACAGGGGGCGGAGTGGCTACACCTTC. It specifies CAISEADRGRSGYTF.

In DNA, the CDR3 is TGTGCCTGGAGTAACGGGGGTTACAGCAATCAGCCCCAGCATTTT. It encodes CAWSNGGYSNQPQHF. The chain uses TRBV30 and TRBJ1-5, with a tentative D call TRBD1 (5 bases). The CDR3 length is 15 residues. The V end was cut by 2 bases, the J end by 1 base, with 12 bases between. Germline loops: CDR1 GTSNPN, CDR2 SVGIG (reference sequence).

The chain joins TRBV3-1 (or the pseudogene TRBV3-2) to TRBJ1-1; D is perhaps TRBD1 (5 bases). This CDR3 is 17 amino acids long. Germline loops: CDR1 LGHDT, CDR2 YNNKEL (reference sequence). V lost 1 base to trimming and J lost 1 base, with 16 bases between them. Written as DNA, the CDR3 is TGTGCCAGCAGCCAAGCTGAGTGGGGACGGACGAACACTGAAGCTTTCTTT. Translating it yields CASSQAEWGRTNTEAFF.

This rearrangement joins TRBV11-2 to TRBJ1-2; D is unresolved. CDR1 and CDR2 (germline): SGHAT, FQNNGV. CDR3 size: 13 residues. With 3 bases removed from V and 3 bases from J, the gap between germline ends came to 8 bases. CDR3: CASSFGPYYGYTF. CDR3 nucleotide sequence: TGTGCCAGCAGCTTCGGGCCTTACTATGGCTACACCTTC.

About this clone: The identical CDR3 is also encoded by other nucleotide sequences in the sample. V gene TRBV15 combines with J gene TRBJ2-7; D is unclear. V dropped 0 bases and J dropped 5 bases, with 5 bases sitting between them. Germline values: CDR1 LNHNV, CDR2 YYDKDF (reference sequence). CDR3 size: 12 residues. CDR3 residues: CATSRDEDEQYF. The CDR3 nucleotides read TGTGCCACCAGCAGAGATGAGGACGAGCAGTACTTC.

The rearrangement uses TRBV27 and TRBJ1-2, with TRBD1 as a possible D gene (6 bases). Looked up from germline, CDR1 is MNHEY and CDR2 is SMNVEV (reference sequence). V was pared by 5 bases and J by 4 bases, with 23 bases between. The CDR3 length is 17 residues. This CDR3 is CASSKYNGGGRGYGYTF. The CDR3 region has the DNA TGTGCCAGCAGTAAATATAATGGGGGCGGGCGTGGCTATGGCTACACCTTC.

V is TRBV28 and J is TRBJ1-2; 7 positions match TRBD1. V dropped 5 bases and J dropped 4; count of bases not matched to a gene: 4. Germline lookup yields CDR1 MDHEN and CDR2 SYDVKM. CDR3 length: 13 residues. The CDR3 here is CASSLQGVYGYTF. The CDR3 DNA sequence: TGTGCCAGCAGTCTTCAGGGGGTCTATGGCTACACCTTC.

This chain links TRBV30 with TRBJ2-5; the match to TRBD2 covers 11 bases. CDR1 is GTSNPN, CDR2 SVGIG, per germline (reference sequence). Trimming removed 7 bases from V and 1 base from J; junction bases left unmatched: 11. The CDR3 loop spans 16 amino acids. CDR3 in DNA: TGTGCCTACCATATCTCGGGACTAGCGGTCCAAGAGACCCAGTACTTC. The encoded protein is CAYHISGLAVQETQYF.

The table lists this clone with a count of one. The chain uses TRBV5-1 and TRBJ2-7; perhaps TRBD2 as D (5 bases). This CDR3 is built from 13 residues. In germline, CDR1 is SGHRS, CDR2 YFSETQ. Deletions cut 0 bases from V and 7 bases from J, with 11 bases between. The CDR3 region has the DNA TGCGCCAGCAGCTTGGCGCCTCCGGGGGAGCAGTACTTC. Encoded protein: CASSLAPPGEQYF.

V and J are TRBV6-5 and TRBJ2-1, with unresolved D. With 4 bases removed from V and 3 bases from J, the gap between germline ends came to 10 bases. This CDR3 contains 14 residues. Germline CDR1 reads MNHEY; CDR2 reads SVGAGI. CDR3 in DNA: TGTGCCAGCAGTTTTCGCCCGGACTACAATGAGCAGTTCTTC. This codes for CASSFRPDYNEQFF.

This chain uses TRBV28 with TRBJ1-5, with D hard to call. Looked up from germline, CDR1 is MDHEN and CDR2 is SYDVKM. This CDR3 is 11 amino acids long. The V and J ends lost 6 bases and 5 bases respectively, with 5 bases between them. The CDR3 region is CASSYHQPQHF. The CDR3 nucleotides are TGTGCCAGCAGCTACCATCAGCCCCAGCATTTT.